A single T cell receptor beta chain is shown here with its context. What it binds is unknown. From the PCR reads, TCRdb called clonotypes with MiXCR, one entry per CDR3 protein. Among hundreds of thousands of distinct CDR3 sequences, just under 20% were seen once, and the ten largest hold roughly 0.9%. This CDR3 has 16 residues. V was clipped by 6 bases and J by 5 bases, with 22 bases between them. This entry belongs to a study of molecular identifiers for immune sequencing clone quantification. Study details: In replicates, RNA taken from around 18,000 or 91,000 naive CD8 cells was divided five ways, and four portions underwent sequencing. General study findings and limits: Jurkat TCR RNA spiked in from one cell (amid some 1 million naive cells) was reportedly detectable.

The receptor was derived from a human donor in good health. Some libraries in this study had Jurkat cell RNA spiked in. The gene calls are TRBV12-3 or TRBV12-4 and TRBJ2-5; D is possibly TRBD2 (7 bases). Material for sequencing was naive CD8+ T cells from blood, with Jurkat cell RNA spiked in. The subset was: FACS-sorted CD8+CD4-CCR7+CD45RA+ naive T cells. CDR3 residues: CASRGSVGGAGETQYF. The CDR3 nucleotides read TGTGCCAGCAGGGGATCGGTGGGGGGGGCCGGTGAGACCCAGTACTTC.